The clone carrying this TCR beta chain was seen only a few times. Trimming took off 3 bases at V and 8 bases at J, with 8 bases between the two ends. CDR3 length: 12 residues. This entry is derived from a study of T-cell memory formation after mild COVID-19. The overall study: Among the donors, TCR clusters were largely specific to each donor.

Constant-segment-primed 5'RACE gave TCR alpha and TCR beta cDNA libraries with sample barcodes and UMIs. Using its own MiXCR run on the 5' RACE reads, TCRdb lists one record per CDR3 protein. The sample lists roughly 480,000 distinct CDR3 sequences, 20% to 30% occurring once. Sequencing was performed on PBMCs or a T cell subset sorted from them (not recorded which). The receptor was derived from an adult woman who had mild COVID-19 (a few samples of this study predate the infection). Cell type and time point are not known. The chain links TRBV12-3 or TRBV12-4 to TRBJ2-1; D unresolved. CDR3: CASSFRPDEQFF. The CDR3 nucleotides are TGTGCCAGCAGTTTTAGGCCCGATGAGCAGTTCTTC.